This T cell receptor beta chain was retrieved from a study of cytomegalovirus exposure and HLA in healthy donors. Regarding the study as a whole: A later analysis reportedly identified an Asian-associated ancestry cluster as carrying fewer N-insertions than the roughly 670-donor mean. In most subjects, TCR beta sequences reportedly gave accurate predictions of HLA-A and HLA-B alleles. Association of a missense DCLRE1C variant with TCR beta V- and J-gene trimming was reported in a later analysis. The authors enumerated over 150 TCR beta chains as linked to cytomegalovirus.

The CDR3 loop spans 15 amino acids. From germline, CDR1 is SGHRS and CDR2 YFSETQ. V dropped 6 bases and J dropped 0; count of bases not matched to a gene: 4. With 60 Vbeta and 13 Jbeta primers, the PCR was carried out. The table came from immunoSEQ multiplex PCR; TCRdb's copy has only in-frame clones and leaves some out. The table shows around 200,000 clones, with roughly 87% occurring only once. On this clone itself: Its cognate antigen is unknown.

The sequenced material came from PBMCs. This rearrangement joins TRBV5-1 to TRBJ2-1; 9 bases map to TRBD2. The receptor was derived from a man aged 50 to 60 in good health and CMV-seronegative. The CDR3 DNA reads TGCGCCAGCACTAGCGGGATGGCCTCCTACAATGAGCAGTTCTTC. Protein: CASTSGMASYNEQFF.